The 14 T cell receptor beta chains listed next were all sequenced from one sample in a study of T cells in narcolepsy. Assay used: immunoSEQ multiplex PCR; TCRdb lists only in-frame clones, some missing. The sample carries under 40,000 clones, about 85% recorded once. Material for sequencing was CD45RA- memory CD4+ T cells from PBMCs. The source is a human donor with narcolepsy.

There are a few counts of this clone. The chain carries TRBV6-1 and TRBJ2-7, with 10 positions matching TRBD1. This CDR3 has 15 amino acids. The V gene end was trimmed by 3 bases and the J gene end by 6 bases; junction bases not matched to a gene: 8. Germline assignment: CDR1 MNHNS and CDR2 SASEGT. The CDR3 coding sequence is TGTGCCAGCAGTGACCATGGGACAGGGGCTGGCGAGCAGTACTTC. It translates to CASSDHGTGAGEQYF.

This clone appeared a few times. The chain employs TRBV5-5 and TRBJ2-7, with D possibly TRBD1 on 6 matching bases. Germline values: CDR1 SGHKS, CDR2 YYEKEE (reference sequence). V shed 5 bases and J shed 1 base, with 10 bases lying between them. CDR3 size: 13 residues. CDR3: CASSPGDSYEQYF. As DNA, the CDR3 is TGTGCCAGCAGTCCAGGGGATTCCTACGAGCAGTACTTC.

The chain couples TRBV28 to TRBJ2-7; 12 bases agree with TRBD1. V gave up 2 bases and J gave up 0 bases; unmatched junction bases: 5. The CDR3 contains 17 residues. The germline CDR1 and CDR2 sequences are MDHEN and SYDVKM. This chain's CDR3 is CASSLGTGGRSSYEQYF. As DNA, the CDR3 is TGTGCCAGCAGTTTAGGGACAGGGGGCCGGAGCTCCTACGAGCAGTACTTC.

CDR3 in amino acids: CASSERGRGGYTF. The DNA of the CDR3 is TGTGCCAGCAGTGAACGGGGAAGAGGTGGCTACACCTTC. The chain combines TRBV2 with TRBJ1-2; D uncertain. The CDR3 sequence is 13 residues long. CDR1 is SNHLY, CDR2 FYNNEI, per germline. V was trimmed by 2 bases and J by 7 bases, leaving 11 bases between them.

On this clone: The junction departs from germline at one end; a sequencing error may be responsible. This chain joins TRBV28 and TRBJ2-1; 7 nucleotides line up with TRBD2. There are 16 residues in the CDR3. In germline, CDR1 is MDHEN, CDR2 SYDVKM. In DNA form, the CDR3 reads TGTGCCAGCAGGTCCCCTAGCGGAGGCTCCGACAATGAGCAGTTCTTC. Translated: CASRSPSGGSDNEQFF.

The V and J genes are TRBV2 and TRBJ2-1; 9 bases map to TRBD2. The germline V gene encodes CDR1 SNHLY and CDR2 FYNNEI. This CDR3 has 15 residues. J lost 7 bases, V lost 8 bases, and 12 bases had no gene match. The CDR3 DNA follows: TGTGCCAGCCAACCGGATGGGCTAGCGGGGAATGAGCAGTTCTTC. Protein product: CASQPDGLAGNEQFF.

CDR3 nucleotides: TGCGCCAGCAGCCGAGTGGAGGCTCCTACCTACGAGCAGTACTTC. As protein: CASSRVEAPTYEQYF. J is TRBJ2-7 and V is TRBV4-3; possibly TRBD2 for D (5 bases). Germline-derived CDR1 and CDR2 are LGHNA and YSLEER. V dropped 4 bases and J dropped 2 bases, with 15 bases sitting between them. This CDR3 region has 15 residues.

The genes are TRBV7-9 and TRBJ1-4; TRBD1 is a possible D gene (6 bases). Trimming removed 5 bases at V and 8 bases at J, with 9 bases between. This CDR3 comprises 12 residues. Germline CDR1 is SEHNR and CDR2 is FQNEAQ (reference sequence). The CDR3 loop reads CASSRDTEKLFF. CDR3 in DNA: TGTGCCAGCAGCCGGGACACAGAAAAACTGTTTTTT.

The CDR3 loop is CASSGWTSGRAGSYNEQFF. The DNA for the CDR3 is TGTGCCAGCAGTGGATGGACTAGCGGGAGGGCCGGGTCCTACAATGAGCAGTTCTTC. The chain has TRBV6-1 and TRBJ2-1; 15 nucleotides match TRBD2. In germline, CDR1 is MNHNS, CDR2 SASEGT. This CDR3 has 19 residues. V lost 4 bases and J lost 1; bases outside the gene matches: 8.

The chain recombines TRBV27 with TRBJ1-5; 8 nucleotides agree with TRBD1. The CDR3 totals 16 residues. J gave up 3 bases and V 3 bases, and 7 bases lay outside the gene matches. Germline V gene lookup returns CDR1 MNHEY and CDR2 SMNVEV (reference sequence). The CDR3 region is CASSFSPTGANQPQHF. Here the CDR3 DNA reads TGTGCCAGCAGTTTTTCTCCGACAGGGGCCAATCAGCCCCAGCATTTT.

The chain recombines TRBV5-1 with TRBJ2-7; no firm D call. The CDR3 contains 14 residues. Germline loops: CDR1 SGHRS, CDR2 YFSETQ. The germline V and J ends were trimmed by 0 bases and 0 bases, with 7 bases remaining between them. CDR3 nucleotide sequence: TGCGCCAGCAGCTTGGGGGGAAACTCCTACGAGCAGTACTTC. Its protein product is CASSLGGNSYEQYF.

The rearrangement joins TRBV18 to TRBJ2-3; TRBD2 matches 7 bases. The germline CDR1 and CDR2 sequences are KGHSH and LQKENI. The CDR3 is 15 amino acids. The trim removed 5 bases at V and 1 base at J, leaving 6 bases unmatched. CDR3 coding DNA: TGTGCCAGCTCATCTGCGGGAGCTGGCACAGATACGCAGTATTTT. Translating it yields CASSSAGAGTDTQYF.

This clone occurred a few times. The junction differs from germline at one of its ends, possibly a read error. The genes are TRBV6-6 and TRBJ2-7; 7 bases match TRBD2. Germline V gene lookup returns CDR1 MNHNY and CDR2 SVGAGI (reference sequence). CDR3 length equals 14 residues. CDR3 sequence: CASTYGGGKNEQYF. The CDR3 coding sequence is TGTGCCAGCACTTACGGCGGGGGAAAGAACGAGCAGTACTTC.

This chain joins TRBV5-5 and TRBJ2-1; 7 nucleotides agree with TRBD2. Germline CDR1 reads SGHKS; CDR2 reads YYEKEE (reference sequence). With 3 bases clipped from V and 5 bases from J, the junction kept 2 bases outside the gene matches. This CDR3 has 13 residues. CDR3 loop: CASSSTSDNEQFF. For the CDR3, the DNA is TGTGCCAGCAGCTCTACTAGCGACAATGAGCAGTTCTTC. Full variable domain (rest looked up from reference TRBV5-5 and TRBJ2-1): DAGVTQSPTHLIKTRGQQVTLRCSPISGHKSVSWYQQVLGQGPQFIFQYYEKEERGRGNFPDRFSARQFPNYSSELNVNALLLGDSALYLCASSSTSDNEQFFGPGTRLTVL.